These 5 T cell receptor beta chains share one sample of origin, sequenced in a study of T-cell reconstitution after alpha-beta-depleted transplantation in children. Preparation of the TCRbeta library involved a method that used unique molecular identifiers. TCRdb fed the PCR reads into MiXCR, producing one record per CDR3 protein. Here the sample spans approximately 980,000 distinct CDR3 sequences, less than 30% being singletons. The material was PBMCs, mostly from graft donor cells, obtained 360 days after TCRalphabeta/CD19-depleted stem cell transplant. The receptors stem from a boy under two years old who had a stem cell transplant for SCID, so the T cells may come from the graft donor.

The table lists this clonotype with a few counts. The genes are TRBV27 and TRBJ2-7; 8 bases agree with TRBD1. The CDR3 sequence is 14 residues long. V lost 5 bases and J lost 5; bases outside the gene matches: 8. Germline-derived CDR1 and CDR2 are MNHEY and SMNVEV (reference sequence). The CDR3 region is CASSIQGARDEQYF. The CDR3 DNA follows: TGTGCCAGCAGTATCCAGGGGGCGCGGGACGAGCAGTACTTC.

Note on this clonotype: Given the absence of the conserved phenylalanine or tryptophan at the CDR3 end, a read error is likely. The chain has TRBV4-2 and TRBJ1-5; a possible D gene is TRBD1 (5 bases). V was pared by 0 bases and J by 2 bases, with 14 bases between. The germline gives CDR1 LGHNA, CDR2 YNFKEQ. This CDR3 has 17 amino acids. The CDR3 reads CASSQDGWQGGNQPQHC. In DNA, the CDR3 is TGTGCCAGCAGCCAAGATGGTTGGCAGGGAGGCAATCAGCCCCAGCATTGT.

The sample holds a few counts of this clonotype. The chain has TRBV12-3 or TRBV12-4 and TRBJ2-1; TRBD1 matches 7 bases. CDR3 length: 14 amino acids. After removal of 8 bases from V and 0 bases from J, the junction contained 4 bases not matched to a gene. The CDR3 here is CASWDSSSYNEQFF. The CDR3 bases are TGTGCCAGCTGGGACAGTAGCTCCTACAATGAGCAGTTCTTC.

The chain is built from TRBV2 and TRBJ2-1; D possibly matches TRBD1 or TRBD2 (5 bases each). The ends were cut back, 6 bases at V and 4 bases at J, with 16 bases in the middle. The CDR3 is made up of 15 amino acids. CDR1 is SNHLY, CDR2 FYNNEI, per germline. The CDR3 DNA reads TGTGCCAGCAGCGAGGGGTCCGCTGTTTACAATGAGCAGTTCTTC. Its protein is CASSEGSAVYNEQFF.

The sample holds many counts of this clonotype. CDR3 in amino acids: CATSDPINTYNEQFF. CDR3 bases: TGTGCCACCAGTGATCCCATTAATACCTACAATGAGCAGTTCTTC. V usage is TRBV24-1 and J usage is TRBJ2-1; D unclear. The germline V and J ends were trimmed by 3 bases and 2 bases, with 10 bases remaining between them. CDR3 length equals 15 residues. Germline CDR1 and CDR2: KGHDR and SFDVKD.